This T cell receptor (beta chain) was documented in a study of T cell repertoires in cytomegalovirus infection. Germline V gives CDR1 LNHNV, CDR2 YYDKDF (reference sequence). V shed 5 bases and J 3 bases; nucleotides not matched to a gene: 7. The CDR3 consists of 16 residues. TCRdb itself ran the reads through MiXCR, one entry per CDR3 protein. Here the sample spans over 250,000 distinct CDR3 sequences, about 20% being singletons. This clonotype occurred a few times. Its cognate antigen is unknown. The receptor's source is a human donor in good health (CMV status not recorded). Some clones in this sample may be carry-over from other donors' samples. The sample here was cultured PBMCs, taken from culture after CMV antigen stimulation. The chain couples TRBV15 to TRBJ2-1; 10 nucleotides agree with TRBD2. CDR3 sequence: CATSGIAGGLYNEQFF. In nucleotides, the CDR3 is TGTGCCACCAGCGGCATAGCGGGAGGACTCTACAATGAGCAGTTCTTC.